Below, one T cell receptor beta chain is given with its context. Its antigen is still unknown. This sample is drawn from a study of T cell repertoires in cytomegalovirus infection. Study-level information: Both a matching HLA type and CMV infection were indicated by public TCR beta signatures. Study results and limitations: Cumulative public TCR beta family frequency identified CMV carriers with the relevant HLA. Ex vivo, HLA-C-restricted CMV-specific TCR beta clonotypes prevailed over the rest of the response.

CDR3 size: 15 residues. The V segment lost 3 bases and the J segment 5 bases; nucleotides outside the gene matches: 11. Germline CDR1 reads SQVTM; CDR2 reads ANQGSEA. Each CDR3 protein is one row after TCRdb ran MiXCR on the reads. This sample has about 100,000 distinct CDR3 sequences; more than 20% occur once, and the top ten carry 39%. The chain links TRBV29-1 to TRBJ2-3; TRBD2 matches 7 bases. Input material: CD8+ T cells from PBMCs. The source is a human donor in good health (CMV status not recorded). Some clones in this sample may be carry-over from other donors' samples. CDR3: CSVDPAWGGKDTQYF. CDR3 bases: TGCAGCGTTGATCCAGCTTGGGGGGGGAAAGATACGCAGTATTTT.